This T cell receptor (beta chain) was observed in a study of blood T cells in healthy people across ages. Next came a second PCR, run for about 7 to 12 cycles, which used a sample-barcoded 5' primer along with a J-beta primer mix. Each of the cDNA molecules was tagged by a template-switch adaptor with 12 random nucleotides. TCRdb called the 5' RACE reads again in MiXCR, with one record for every CDR3 protein. The profile shows roughly 900,000 distinct CDR3 sequences, 29% of them singletons. CDR3 length: 16 amino acids. V was trimmed by 4 bases and J by 1 base, leaving 13 bases between them. This chain uses TRBV12-3 or TRBV12-4 with TRBJ1-4, with D unclear. Sample: blood. This receptor was identified in a woman older than 75 in good health. This CDR3 reads CASSSSGRGTNEKLFF. The CDR3 nucleotides read TGTGCCAGCAGTTCCTCCGGACGGGGAACTAATGAAAAACTGTTTTTT.